Listed below are T cell receptor beta chains from one sample, sequenced in a study of Graves' ophthalmopathy and Graves' hyperthyroidism. TCRdb independently ran MiXCR on the multiplex PCR reads; one entry per CDR3 protein. The data hold roughly 480,000 distinct CDR3 sequences, with about 15% observed a single time. Sample: blood. These receptors were collected from a woman in her 30s with Graves' ophthalmopathy. Both conserved end residues are part of each CDR3. The order of the fields is V gene, J gene, clone size, D gene, CDR3 protein, CDR3 DNA. D genes are given only for firm matches. The listing skips clone size in some rows; elsewhere it reads once, few, many or a size class.

TRBV20-1	TRBJ2-7	many	TRBD1	CSATGTDGLEQYF	TGCAGTGCGACAGGGACGGACGGCCTCGAGCAGTACTTC
TRBV6-1	TRBJ2-7	NA	TRBD1	CASSQDSLGQGVHEQYF	TGTGCCAGCAGCCAAGACAGCCTCGGACAGGGGGTCCACGAGCAGTACTTC
TRBV6-1	TRBJ2-2	many	NA	CASSDQTSTGELFF	TGTGCCAGCAGTGACCAAACCTCCACCGGGGAGCTGTTTTTT
TRBV12-3/TRBV12-4	TRBJ1-5	many	NA	CASSFRQLRPKPQHF	TGTGCCAGCAGTTTTAGACAACTCCGTCCGAAGCCCCAGCATTTT
TRBV6-1	TRBJ1-2	NA	NA	CASSDGPGTYGYTF	TGTGCCAGCAGTGATGGTCCAGGTACCTATGGCTACACCTTC
TRBV7-8	TRBJ2-7	many	TRBD2	CASSRTSGRIGEQYF	TGTGCCAGCAGCCGAACTAGCGGGAGGATTGGGGAGCAGTACTTC
TRBV2	TRBJ2-2	few	NA	CASSSTVDGPAGELFF	TGTGCCAGCAGCTCCACCGTGGACGGCCCCGCCGGGGAGCTGTTTTTT
TRBV2	TRBJ2-7	NA	NA	CVSTFWGGHEQYF	TGTGTCAGCACCTTTTGGGGGGGCCACGAGCAGTACTTC
TRBV10-2	TRBJ1-6	few	NA	CASSEQGIVYNSPLHF	TGCGCCAGCAGTGAGCAGGGTATCGTCTATAATTCACCCCTCCACTTT
TRBV11-2	TRBJ1-6	many	NA	CASSFPGISPLHF	TGTGCCAGCAGCTTTCCAGGGATTTCACCCCTCCACTTT
TRBV19	TRBJ1-1	many	TRBD1	CASTITGGGTEAFF	TGTGCCAGTACTATAACAGGGGGAGGCACTGAAGCTTTCTTT
TRBV24-1	TRBJ1-5	many	TRBD1	CATAGQGVSAQHF	TGTGCCACTGCTGGACAGGGAGTCTCTGCCCAGCATTTT
TRBV28	TRBJ1-2	many	NA	CASSSRGIAYGYTF	TGTGCCAGCAGTTCCCGGGGAATCGCCTATGGCTACACCTTC
TRBV12-3/TRBV12-4	TRBJ2-7	many	TRBD2	CASRGTSGGDEQYF	TGTGCCAGCAGGGGGACTAGCGGGGGCGACGAGCAGTACTTC
TRBV6-1	TRBJ1-2	many	NA	CASSDPPGARAF	TGTGCCAGCAGTGATCCCCCAGGGGCCCGCGCCTTC
TRBV7-9	TRBJ2-5	few	TRBD2	CASSLAVTSGMKETQYF	TGTGCCAGCAGCTTAGCGGTTACTAGCGGGATGAAAGAGACCCAGTACTTC
TRBV27	TRBJ2-7	many	NA	CASSQNTQTNEQYF	TGTGCCAGCAGCCAGAATACTCAAACCAACGAGCAGTACTTC
TRBV29-1	TRBJ2-7	many	TRBD2	CSVYLAGENEQYF	TGCAGCGTTTACCTAGCGGGAGAAAACGAGCAGTACTTC
TRBV2	TRBJ2-5	many	TRBD1	CAIADRAYQETQYF	TGTGCCATTGCGGACAGGGCATACCAAGAGACCCAGTACTTC
TRBV6-1	TRBJ1-1	many	NA	CASSRGGSVTEAFF	TGTGCCAGCAGTCGAGGGGGATCGGTTACTGAAGCTTTCTTT
TRBV7-9	TRBJ1-1	NA	NA	CASSPARTEAFF	TGTGCCAGCAGCCCCGCGCGCACTGAAGCTTTCTTT
TRBV7-2	TRBJ2-5	many	NA	CASSLIGAQTQYF	TGTGCCAGCAGCTTAATTGGGGCCCAGACCCAGTACTTC
TRBV7-9	TRBJ1-1	many	NA	CASSLVARETFF	TGTGCCAGCAGCTTAGTTGCCAGGGAAACTTTCTTT
TRBV6-1	TRBJ2-7	NA	TRBD1	CASNLGTGHEQYF	TGTGCCAGCAACCTCGGGACAGGGCACGAGCAGTACTTC
TRBV30	TRBJ1-2	many	NA	CAWWRGDYGYTF	TGTGCCTGGTGGAGAGGCGATTATGGCTACACCTTC
TRBV12-3/TRBV12-4	TRBJ1-2	many	NA	CASSSRGAGYTF	TGTGCCAGCAGTAGCCGGGGGGCCGGCTACACCTTC
TRBV20-1	TRBJ2-2	NA	NA	CSASFLTGDLFF	TGCAGTGCTAGTTTCCTCACCGGGGATCTGTTTTTT
TRBV19	TRBJ2-7	NA	NA	CASSPLASRGSYEQYF	TGTGCCAGTAGTCCTCTCGCCAGCAGGGGCTCCTACGAGCAGTACTTC
TRBV12-3/TRBV12-4	TRBJ2-2	many	NA	CASRRTVPANTGELFF	TGTGCCAGCAGGCGGACAGTACCGGCGAACACCGGGGAGCTGTTTTTT
TRBV6-1	TRBJ2-6	many	NA	CASSEGTFNSGANVLTF	TGTGCCAGCAGTGAAGGGACATTCAACTCTGGGGCCAACGTCCTGACTTTC
TRBV19	TRBJ1-1	many	NA	CASSIGGSNTEAFF	TGTGCCAGTAGTATCGGTGGATCGAACACTGAAGCTTTCTTT
TRBV10-1	TRBJ2-2	few	NA	CASSESSFTNTGELFF	TGCGCCAGCAGTGAGTCCTCATTCACGAACACCGGGGAGCTGTTTTTT
TRBV6-1	TRBJ1-2	few	NA	CASSIQRDNYGYTF	TGTGCCAGCAGTATCCAGCGGGACAACTATGGCTACACCTTC
TRBV5-5	TRBJ1-5	NA	NA	CASSLVYGSTSNQPQHF	TGTGCCAGCAGCTTGGTGTACGGGTCTACTAGCAATCAGCCCCAGCATTTT
TRBV16	TRBJ2-7	many	TRBD2	CASSQSPGLAGGHEQYF	TGTGCCAGCAGCCAATCACCGGGACTAGCGGGAGGTCACGAGCAGTACTTC
TRBV28	TRBJ1-3	many	NA	CASSLALGVGNTIYF	TGTGCCAGCAGTTTAGCTTTAGGGGTCGGAAACACCATATATTTT
TRBV15	TRBJ2-7	many	NA	CATSRGSGHDEQYF	TGTGCCACCAGCAGAGGGTCGGGACACGACGAGCAGTACTTC
TRBV12-5	TRBJ1-5	many	TRBD1	CASGLVLGTGGGNQPQHF	TGTGCTAGTGGTTTGGTACTTGGGACAGGGGGGGGCAATCAGCCCCAGCATTTT
TRBV5-1	TRBJ2-7	many	TRBD1	CASRRGQTYEQYF	TGCGCCAGCAGAAGGGGACAGACCTACGAGCAGTACTTC
TRBV20-1	TRBJ1-1	many	NA	CSARDFSGGMNTEAFF	TGCAGTGCTAGAGATTTTTCGGGGGGGATGAACACTGAAGCTTTCTTT
TRBV6-1	TRBJ2-7	NA	NA	CASRSPQMTYEQYF	TGTGCCAGCAGGTCCCCACAGATGACCTACGAGCAGTACTTC
TRBV10-3	TRBJ2-5	many	NA	CAISDGETQYF	TGTGCCATCAGTGATGGAGAGACCCAGTACTTC
TRBV27	TRBJ2-5	many	NA	CASSLSSYQETQYF	TGTGCCAGCAGTTTATCCAGTTACCAAGAGACCCAGTACTTC
TRBV11-3	TRBJ1-3	many	NA	CASSTLTGNGNTIYF	TGTGCCAGCAGCACCCTGACCGGGAATGGAAACACCATATATTTT
TRBV28	TRBJ1-1	many	NA	CASSLLPEGPEAFF	TGTGCCAGCAGTTTACTCCCCGAGGGGCCTGAAGCTTTCTTT
TRBV2	TRBJ1-2	many	TRBD1	CASSGQGVFRGYTF	TGTGCCAGCAGTGGGCAGGGGGTGTTCCGTGGCTACACCTTC
TRBV28	TRBJ2-4	many	NA	CASSFYLAVKNIQYF	TGTGCCAGCAGTTTCTACTTAGCAGTTAAAAACATTCAGTACTTC